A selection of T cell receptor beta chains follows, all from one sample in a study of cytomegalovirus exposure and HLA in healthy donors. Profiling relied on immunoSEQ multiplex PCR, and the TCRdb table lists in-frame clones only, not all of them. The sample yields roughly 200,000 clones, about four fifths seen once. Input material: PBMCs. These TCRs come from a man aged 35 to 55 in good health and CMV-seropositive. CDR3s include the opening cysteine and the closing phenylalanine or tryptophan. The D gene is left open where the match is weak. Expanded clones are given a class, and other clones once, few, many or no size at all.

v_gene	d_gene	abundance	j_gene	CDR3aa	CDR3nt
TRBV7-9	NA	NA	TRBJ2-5	CASSFLAVQETQYF	TGTGCCAGCAGCTTTTTAGCGGTCCAAGAGACCCAGTACTTC
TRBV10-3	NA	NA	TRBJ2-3	CAISLRGGTTDTQYF	TGTGCCATCAGCCTGCGGGGCGGGACCACAGATACGCAGTATTTT
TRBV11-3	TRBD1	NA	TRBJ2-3	CASSSRHGQGADTQYF	TGTGCCAGCAGCTCACGACACGGACAGGGGGCAGATACGCAGTATTTT
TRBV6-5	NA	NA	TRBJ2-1	CASRVGGPVNEQFF	TGTGCCAGCAGGGTCGGGGGGCCCGTGAATGAGCAGTTCTTC
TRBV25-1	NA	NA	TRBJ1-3	CASSAMTGLNGNTIYF	TGTGCCAGCAGCGCCATGACAGGATTGAATGGAAACACCATATATTTT
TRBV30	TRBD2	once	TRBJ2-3	CAWGTAGADTQYF	TGTGCCTGGGGAACCGCGGGAGCAGATACGCAGTATTTT
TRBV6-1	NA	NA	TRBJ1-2	CASSADRANYGYTF	TGTGCCAGCAGTGCGGACAGAGCTAACTATGGCTACACCTTC
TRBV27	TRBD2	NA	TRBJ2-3	CASSHSGSRDTQYF	TGTGCCAGCAGCCATAGCGGGAGCAGGGATACGCAGTATTTT
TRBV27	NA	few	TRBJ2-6	CASSLRGRSSGANVLTF	TGTGCCAGCAGTTTAAGGGGCAGATCCTCTGGGGCCAACGTCCTGACTTTC
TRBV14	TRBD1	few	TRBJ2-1	CASSRLHRGQYNEQFF	TGTGCCAGCAGCCGCCTACACAGGGGGCAATACAATGAGCAGTTCTTC
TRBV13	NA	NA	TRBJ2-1	CASSSRTASNEQFF	TGTGCCAGCAGCTCCCGGACAGCCAGCAATGAGCAGTTCTTC
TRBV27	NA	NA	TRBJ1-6	CASSPGGGSPLHF	TGTGCCAGCAGTCCAGGAGGCGGTTCACCCCTCCACTTT
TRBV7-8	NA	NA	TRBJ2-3	CASSFPAGNTDTQYF	TGTGCCAGCAGCTTCCCGGCGGGAAACACAGATACGCAGTATTTT
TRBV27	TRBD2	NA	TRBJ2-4	CASSLGGRGAKNIQYF	TGTGCCAGCAGTTTGGGAGGGCGGGGGGCCAAAAACATTCAGTACTTC
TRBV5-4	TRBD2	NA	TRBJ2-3	CASSEGLADTQYF	TGTGCCAGCAGCGAAGGACTAGCAGATACGCAGTATTTT
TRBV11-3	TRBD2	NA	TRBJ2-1	CASSGLAGPYNEQFF	TGTGCCAGCAGCGGACTAGCGGGACCATACAATGAGCAGTTCTTC
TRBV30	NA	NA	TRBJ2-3	CAWSLNVLVTDTQYF	TGTGCCTGGAGCCTCAACGTGCTAGTGACAGATACGCAGTATTTT
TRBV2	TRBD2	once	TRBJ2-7	CASTPGTSVSSYEQYF	TGTGCCAGCACTCCAGGGACTAGCGTCAGCTCCTACGAGCAGTACTTC
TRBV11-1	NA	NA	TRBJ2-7	CASSTDRSLSYEQYF	TGTGCCAGCAGCACTGACAGGTCCCTCTCCTACGAGCAGTACTTC
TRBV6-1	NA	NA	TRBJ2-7	CALYPRNPQNYEQYF	TGTGCCCTCTACCCCAGGAACCCCCAAAATTACGAGCAGTACTTC
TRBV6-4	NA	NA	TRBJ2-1	CASSDPLRNEQFF	TGTGCCAGCAGTGACCCCCTCAGGAATGAGCAGTTCTTC
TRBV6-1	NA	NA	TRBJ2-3	CASSESVSTDTQYF	TGTGCCAGCAGTGAGAGCGTAAGCACAGATACGCAGTATTTT
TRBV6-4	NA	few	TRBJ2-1	CASSDSSGSYNEQFF	TGTGCCAGCAGTGACTCTAGCGGCTCCTACAATGAGCAGTTCTTC
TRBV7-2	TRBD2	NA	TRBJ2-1	CASSLTSGYNEQFF	TGTGCCAGCAGCTTAACTAGCGGGTACAATGAGCAGTTCTTC
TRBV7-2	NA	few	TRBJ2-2	CASSPQSLASGELFF	TGTGCCAGCAGCCCCCAGTCCCTCGCATCCGGGGAGCTGTTTTTT
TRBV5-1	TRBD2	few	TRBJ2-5	CASSLGLAGGHQETQYF	TGCGCCAGCAGCTTGGGCCTAGCGGGAGGCCATCAAGAGACCCAGTACTTC
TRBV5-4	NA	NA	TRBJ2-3	CASSLPRAEDTQYF	TGTGCCAGCAGCCTCCCCCGAGCGGAGGATACGCAGTATTTT
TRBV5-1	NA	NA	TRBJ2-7	CASSLGLFGSYEQYF	TGCGCCAGCAGCTTGGGGCTCTTCGGGTCCTACGAGCAGTACTTC
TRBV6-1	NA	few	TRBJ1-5	CASSEWMGRSNQPQHF	TGTGCCAGCAGTGAATGGATGGGGCGATCCAATCAGCCCCAGCATTTT
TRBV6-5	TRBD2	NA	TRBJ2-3	CASSMGGGPTDTQYF	TGTGCCAGCAGTATGGGCGGGGGGCCCACAGATACGCAGTATTTT
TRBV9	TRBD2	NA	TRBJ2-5	CASSNSGTGTQYF	TGTGCCAGCAGTAATAGCGGGACTGGGACCCAGTACTTC
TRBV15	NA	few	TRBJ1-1	CATSSGGALMNTEAFF	TGTGCCACCAGCAGCGGAGGGGCGCTCATGAACACTGAAGCTTTCTTT
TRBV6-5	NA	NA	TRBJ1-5	CASKTTQGLSQPQHF	TGTGCCAGCAAAACGACACAGGGTCTAAGCCAGCCCCAGCATTTT
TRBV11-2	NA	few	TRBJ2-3	CASTPRRLGAGTDTQYF	TGTGCCAGCACTCCACGTCGGCTGGGCGCCGGCACAGATACGCAGTATTTT
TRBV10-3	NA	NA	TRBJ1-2	CAISELGGPGYTF	TGTGCCATCAGTGAGTTGGGGGGGCCCGGCTACACCTTC
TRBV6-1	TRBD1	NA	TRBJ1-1	CASSERSGQAEAFF	TGTGCCAGCAGTGAAAGGTCTGGACAGGCTGAAGCTTTCTTT
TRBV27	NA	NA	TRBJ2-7	CASSLGTTARQVTYEQYF	TGTGCCAGCAGTTTAGGAACGACAGCCCGACAGGTAACCTACGAGCAGTACTTC
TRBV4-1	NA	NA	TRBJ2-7	CASSQENPASLTYEQYF	TGCGCCAGCAGCCAAGAAAACCCCGCGTCCCTTACCTACGAGCAGTACTTC
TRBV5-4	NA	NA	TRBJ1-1	CASSLGKPVMNTEAFF	TGTGCCAGCAGCCTCGGGAAGCCCGTTATGAACACTGAAGCTTTCTTT
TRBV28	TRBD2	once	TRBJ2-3	CASSLRAGVKADTQYF	TGTGCCAGCAGCCTTCGAGCGGGAGTTAAGGCAGATACGCAGTATTTT
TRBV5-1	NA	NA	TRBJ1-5	CASSLLSNQPQHF	TGCGCCAGCAGCTTATTAAGCAATCAGCCCCAGCATTTT